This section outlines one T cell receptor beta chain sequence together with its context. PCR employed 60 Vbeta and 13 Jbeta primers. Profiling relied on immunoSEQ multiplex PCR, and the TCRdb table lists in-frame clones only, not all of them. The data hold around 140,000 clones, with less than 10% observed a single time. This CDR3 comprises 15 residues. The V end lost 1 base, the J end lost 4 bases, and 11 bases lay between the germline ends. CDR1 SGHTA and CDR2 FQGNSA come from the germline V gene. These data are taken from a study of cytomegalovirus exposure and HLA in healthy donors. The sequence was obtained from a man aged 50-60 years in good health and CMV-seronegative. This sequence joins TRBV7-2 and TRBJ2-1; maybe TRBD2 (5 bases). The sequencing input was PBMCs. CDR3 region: CASSLDGNLYNEQFF. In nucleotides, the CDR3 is TGTGCCAGCAGCTTAGACGGGAACCTATACAATGAGCAGTTCTTC.